This T cell receptor beta chain was recovered during a study of T cell responses to AZD1222 COVID-19 vaccine. Study-level results: Regions 160-218 and 743-854 held dominance among vaccine-associated CD4 TCRs, which spanned spike. Reportedly, nearly half the spike-specific TCRs target unmutated variant regions. It should be noted that donors were predominantly white British and more often female, and clonal diversity was possibly underestimated.

Worth noting for this clone: Its antigen is currently unknown.

The assay was immunoSEQ multiplex PCR, and TCRdb's table has in-frame clones only and misses some. This sample carries around 100,000 clones, about nine tenths of them seen once, and the ten largest clones take more than 2.5%. The sequenced sample was peripheral blood, obtained 28 days after the second dose of the MenACWY control vaccine. The sequence was obtained from an adult who received the MenACWY meningococcal vaccine as a control.

The CDR3 nucleotides read TGTGCTAGTGGACGGGGACAGGGGGTGGAGACCCAGTACTTC. Protein sequence: CASGRGQGVETQYF. The genes are TRBV12-5 and TRBJ2-5, with 11 bases lining up with TRBD1. The V segment lost 6 bases and the J segment 5 bases; nucleotides outside the gene matches: 5. CDR1 and CDR2 (germline): LGHNT, FRNRAP. This CDR3 spans 14 amino acids.